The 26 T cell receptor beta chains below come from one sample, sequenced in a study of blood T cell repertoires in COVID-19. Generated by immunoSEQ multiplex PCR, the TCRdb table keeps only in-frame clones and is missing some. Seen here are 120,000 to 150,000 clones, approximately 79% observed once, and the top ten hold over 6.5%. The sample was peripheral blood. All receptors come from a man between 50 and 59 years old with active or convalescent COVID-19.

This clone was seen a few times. The CDR3 nucleotides read TGTGCCAGCTCACCGTCGACTAGCGGGAGGGCGGAGACCCAGTACTTC. Amino acid sequence: CASSPSTSGRAETQYF. This chain connects TRBV18 to TRBJ2-5; 14 positions match TRBD2. After removal of 3 bases from V and 5 bases from J, the junction contained 5 bases not matched to a gene. CDR3 length: 16 amino acids. From germline, CDR1 is KGHSH and CDR2 LQKENI.

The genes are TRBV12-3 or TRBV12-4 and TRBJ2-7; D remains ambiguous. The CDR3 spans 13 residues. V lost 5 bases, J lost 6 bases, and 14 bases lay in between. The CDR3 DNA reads TGTGCCAGCAGTCCGCACTTTGCGTCCGAGCAGTACTTC. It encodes CASSPHFASEQYF.

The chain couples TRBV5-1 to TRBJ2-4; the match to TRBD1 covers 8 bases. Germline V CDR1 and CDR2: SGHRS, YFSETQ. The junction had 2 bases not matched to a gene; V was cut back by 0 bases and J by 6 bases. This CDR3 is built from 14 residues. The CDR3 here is CASSLAGTGNIQYF. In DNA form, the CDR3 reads TGCGCCAGCAGCTTGGCCGGGACAGGAAACATTCAGTACTTC.

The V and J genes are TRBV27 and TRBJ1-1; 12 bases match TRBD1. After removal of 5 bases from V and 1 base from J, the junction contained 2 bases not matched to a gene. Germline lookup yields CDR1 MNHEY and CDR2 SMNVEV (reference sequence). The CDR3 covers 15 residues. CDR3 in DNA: TGTGCCAGCAGTGAGGGACAGGGGGCGAACACTGAAGCTTTCTTT. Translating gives CASSEGQGANTEAFF.

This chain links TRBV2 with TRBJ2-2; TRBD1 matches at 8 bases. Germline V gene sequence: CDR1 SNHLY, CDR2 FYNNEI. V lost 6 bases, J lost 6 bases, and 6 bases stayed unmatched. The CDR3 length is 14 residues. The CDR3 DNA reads TGTGCCAGCAGCTTGGGACAGGCCCCCGGGGAGCTGTTTTTT. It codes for CASSLGQAPGELFF.

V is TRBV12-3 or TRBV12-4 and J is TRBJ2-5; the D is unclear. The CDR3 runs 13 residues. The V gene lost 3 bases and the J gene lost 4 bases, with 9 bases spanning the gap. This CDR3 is CASSFNSLETQYF. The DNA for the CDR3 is TGTGCCAGCAGTTTTAACAGCTTAGAGACCCAGTACTTC.

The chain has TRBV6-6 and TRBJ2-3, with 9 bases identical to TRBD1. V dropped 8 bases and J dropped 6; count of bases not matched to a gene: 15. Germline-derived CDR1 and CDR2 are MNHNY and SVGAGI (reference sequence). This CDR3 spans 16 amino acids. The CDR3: CASLNSDRGDLDTQYF. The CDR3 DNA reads TGTGCCAGCCTGAACTCCGACAGGGGGGATCTGGATACGCAGTATTTT.

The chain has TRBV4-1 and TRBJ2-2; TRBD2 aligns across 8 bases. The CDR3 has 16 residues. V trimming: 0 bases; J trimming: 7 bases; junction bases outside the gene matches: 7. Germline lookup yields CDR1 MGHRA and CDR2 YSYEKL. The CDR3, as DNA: TGCGCCAGCAGCCAAGAACCCGGGGGGGAGTTCGGGGAGCTGTTTTTT. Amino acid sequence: CASSQEPGGEFGELFF.

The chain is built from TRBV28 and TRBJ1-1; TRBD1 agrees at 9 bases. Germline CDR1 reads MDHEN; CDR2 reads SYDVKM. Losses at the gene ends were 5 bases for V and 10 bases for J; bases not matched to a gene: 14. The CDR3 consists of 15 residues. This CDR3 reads CASSPTGTGKFGAFF. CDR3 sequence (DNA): TGTGCCAGCAGTCCAACCGGGACAGGGAAGTTCGGAGCTTTCTTT.

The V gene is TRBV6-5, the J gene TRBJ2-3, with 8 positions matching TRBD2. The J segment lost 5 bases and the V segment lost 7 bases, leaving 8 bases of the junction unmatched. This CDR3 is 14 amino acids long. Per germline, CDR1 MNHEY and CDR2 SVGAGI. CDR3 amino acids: CASTFSGAGDTQYF. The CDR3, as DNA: TGTGCCAGCACCTTTAGCGGGGCTGGAGATACGCAGTATTTT.

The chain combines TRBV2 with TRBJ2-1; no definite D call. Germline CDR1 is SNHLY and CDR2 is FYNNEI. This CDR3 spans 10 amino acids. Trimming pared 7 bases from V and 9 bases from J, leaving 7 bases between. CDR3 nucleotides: TGTGCCAGCATGCAAGCTGAGCAGTTCTTC. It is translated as CASMQAEQFF. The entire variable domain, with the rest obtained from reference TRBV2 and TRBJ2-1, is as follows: EPEVTQTPSHQVTQMGQEVILRCVPISNHLYFYWYRQILGQKVEFLVSFYNNEISEKSEIFDDQFSVERPDGSNFTLKIRSTKLEDSAMYFCASMQAEQFFGPGTRLTVL.

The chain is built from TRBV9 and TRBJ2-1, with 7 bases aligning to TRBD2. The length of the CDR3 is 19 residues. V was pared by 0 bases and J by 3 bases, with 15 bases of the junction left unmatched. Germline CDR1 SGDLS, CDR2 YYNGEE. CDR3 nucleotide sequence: TGTGCCAGCAGCGTAGACAGAATGCGTGCGGGAGCCAACTACAATGAGCAGTTCTTC. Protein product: CASSVDRMRAGANYNEQFF.

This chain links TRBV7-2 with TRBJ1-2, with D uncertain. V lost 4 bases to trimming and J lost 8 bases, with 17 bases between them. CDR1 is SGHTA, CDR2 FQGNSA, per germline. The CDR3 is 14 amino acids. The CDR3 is CASSSYLGQGGYTF. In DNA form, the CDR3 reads TGTGCCAGCAGCTCCTATCTGGGCCAAGGCGGCTACACCTTC.

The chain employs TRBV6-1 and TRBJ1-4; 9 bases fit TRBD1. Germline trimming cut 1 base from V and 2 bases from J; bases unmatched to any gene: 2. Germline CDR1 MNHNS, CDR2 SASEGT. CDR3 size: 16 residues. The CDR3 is CASSEVGQGTNEKLFF. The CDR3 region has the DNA TGTGCCAGCAGTGAAGTTGGACAGGGGACTAATGAAAAACTGTTTTTT.

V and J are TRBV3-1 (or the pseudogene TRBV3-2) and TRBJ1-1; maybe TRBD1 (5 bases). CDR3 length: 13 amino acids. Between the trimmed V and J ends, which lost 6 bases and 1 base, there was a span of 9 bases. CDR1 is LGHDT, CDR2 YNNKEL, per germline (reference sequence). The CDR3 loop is CASSRGGNTEAFF. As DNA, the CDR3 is TGTGCCAGCAGTCGCGGGGGGAACACTGAAGCTTTCTTT.

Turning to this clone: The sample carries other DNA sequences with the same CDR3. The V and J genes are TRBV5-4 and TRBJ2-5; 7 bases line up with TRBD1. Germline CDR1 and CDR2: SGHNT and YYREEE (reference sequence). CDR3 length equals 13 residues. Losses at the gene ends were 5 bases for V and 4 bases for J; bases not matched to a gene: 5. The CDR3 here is CASSLAGGETQYF. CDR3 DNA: TGTGCCAGCAGTTTAGCAGGGGGAGAGACCCAGTACTTC.

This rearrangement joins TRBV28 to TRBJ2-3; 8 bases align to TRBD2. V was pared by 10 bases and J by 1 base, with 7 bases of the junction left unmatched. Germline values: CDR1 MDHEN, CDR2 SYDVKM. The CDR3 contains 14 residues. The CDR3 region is CATSGGVRTDTQYF. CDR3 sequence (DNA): TGTGCCACTTCCGGGGGGGTCCGCACAGATACGCAGTATTTT. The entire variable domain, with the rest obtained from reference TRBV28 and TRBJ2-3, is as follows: DVKVTQSSRYLVKRTGEKVFLECVQDMDHENMFWYRQDPGLGLRLIYFSYDVKMKEKGDIPEGYSVSREKKERFSLILESASTNQTSMYLCATSGGVRTDTQYFGPGTRLTVL.

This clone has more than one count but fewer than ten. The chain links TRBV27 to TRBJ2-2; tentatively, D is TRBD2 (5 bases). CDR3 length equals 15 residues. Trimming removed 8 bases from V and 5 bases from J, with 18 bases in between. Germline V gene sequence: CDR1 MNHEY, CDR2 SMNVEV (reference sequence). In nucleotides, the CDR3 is TGTGCCAGCTCCCTGAGGGTAATGGGGACCGGGGAGCTGTTTTTT. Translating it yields CASSLRVMGTGELFF.

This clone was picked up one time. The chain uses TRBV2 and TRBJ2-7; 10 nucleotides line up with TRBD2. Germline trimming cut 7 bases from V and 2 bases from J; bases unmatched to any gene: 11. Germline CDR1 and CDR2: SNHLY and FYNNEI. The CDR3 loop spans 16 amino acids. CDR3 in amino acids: CASIKKSLAGTYEQYF. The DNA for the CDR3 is TGTGCCAGCATAAAGAAGTCACTAGCGGGAACCTACGAGCAGTACTTC.

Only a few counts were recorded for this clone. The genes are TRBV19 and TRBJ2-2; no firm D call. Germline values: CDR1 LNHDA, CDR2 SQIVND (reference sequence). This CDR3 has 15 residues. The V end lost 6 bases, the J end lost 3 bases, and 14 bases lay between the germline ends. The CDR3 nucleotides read TGTGCCAGTAGAGATATTAAACAGCACACCGGGGAGCTGTTTTTT. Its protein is CASRDIKQHTGELFF. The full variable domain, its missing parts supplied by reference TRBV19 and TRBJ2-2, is DGGITQSPKYLFRKEGQNVTLSCEQNLNHDAMYWYRQDPGQGLRLIYYSQIVNDFQKGDIAEGYSVSREKKESFPLTVTSAQKNPTAFYLCASRDIKQHTGELFFGEGSRLTVL.

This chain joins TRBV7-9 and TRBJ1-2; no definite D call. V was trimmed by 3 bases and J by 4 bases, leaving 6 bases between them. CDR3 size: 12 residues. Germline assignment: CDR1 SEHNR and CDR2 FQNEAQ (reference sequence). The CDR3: CASSLASYGYTF. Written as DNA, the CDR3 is TGTGCCAGCAGCTTGGCCTCCTATGGCTACACCTTC.

The CDR3 bases are TGTGCCAGCAGCTTGGCAGGAAGGTTTTCGTACGAGCAGTACTTC. Amino acid sequence: CASSLAGRFSYEQYF. The chain has TRBV5-7 and TRBJ2-7, with no clear D. TRBV5-7 is given ORF status, its function remaining uncertain. The CDR3 sequence is 15 residues long. V was pared by 0 bases and J by 4 bases, with 14 bases between.

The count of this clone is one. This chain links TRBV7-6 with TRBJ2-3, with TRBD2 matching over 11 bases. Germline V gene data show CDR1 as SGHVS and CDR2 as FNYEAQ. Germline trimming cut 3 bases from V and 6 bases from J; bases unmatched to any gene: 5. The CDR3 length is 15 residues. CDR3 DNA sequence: TGTGCCAGCAGCTTGACTAGCGGGATTAAGGATACGCAGTATTTT. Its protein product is CASSLTSGIKDTQYF.

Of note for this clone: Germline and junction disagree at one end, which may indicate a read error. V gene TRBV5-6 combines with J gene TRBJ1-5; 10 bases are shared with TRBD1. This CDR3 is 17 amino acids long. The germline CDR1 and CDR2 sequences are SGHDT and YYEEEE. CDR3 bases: TGTGCCAGCAGTTTGGGCTTGGGACAGGGGTCCTCGGAGCCCCAGCATTTT. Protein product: CASSLGLGQGSSEPQHF.

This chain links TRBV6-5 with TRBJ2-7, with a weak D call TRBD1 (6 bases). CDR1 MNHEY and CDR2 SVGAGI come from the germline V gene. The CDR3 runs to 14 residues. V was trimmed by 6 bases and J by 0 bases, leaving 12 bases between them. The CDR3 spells CASRVDRHSYEQYF. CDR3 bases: TGTGCCAGCAGAGTGGACAGACACTCCTACGAGCAGTACTTC.

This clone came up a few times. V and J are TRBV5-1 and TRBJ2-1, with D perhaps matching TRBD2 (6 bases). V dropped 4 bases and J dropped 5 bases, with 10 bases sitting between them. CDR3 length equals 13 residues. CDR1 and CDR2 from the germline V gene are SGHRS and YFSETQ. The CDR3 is CASSRSGNNEQFF. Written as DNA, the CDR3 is TGCGCCAGCAGCCGTAGCGGAAACAATGAGCAGTTCTTC.